What follows are 5 T cell receptor beta chains derived from one specimen sequenced in a study of neurological immune-mediated disorders. TCRdb fed the 5' RACE reads into MiXCR, producing one record per CDR3 protein. This table has some 30,000 distinct CDR3 sequences, under 25% appearing once. Sequencing was carried out using PBMCs. The receptor set was obtained from a woman aged 60 to 75 in good health.

This chain uses TRBV20-1 with TRBJ2-1, with 11 bases fitting TRBD2. The CDR3 runs to 16 residues. Looked up from germline, CDR1 is DFQATT and CDR2 is SNEGSKA (reference sequence). With 5 bases clipped from V and 5 bases from J, the junction kept 11 bases outside the gene matches. CDR3 sequence: CSADTRLAGSDNEQFF. In DNA form, the CDR3 reads TGCAGTGCTGACACCCGACTAGCGGGGTCTGACAATGAGCAGTTCTTC.

This clonotype was seen many times. The CDR3 is CSAGQAYEQYF. The CDR3 nucleotides are TGCAGCGCGGGACAGGCCTACGAGCAGTACTTC. The J gene is TRBJ2-7, the V gene TRBV29-1, with 8 nucleotides matching TRBD1. CDR1 is SQVTM, CDR2 ANQGSEA, per germline. V lost 7 bases and J lost 2; bases outside the gene matches: 1. The CDR3 covers 11 residues.

In this sample, this clonotype turned up many times. The rearrangement links TRBV5-5 to TRBJ1-1; D uncertain. Trimming cost V 0 bases and J 0 bases, with 6 bases left between them. Germline values: CDR1 SGHKS, CDR2 YYEKEE (reference sequence). There are 14 residues in the CDR3. The CDR3: CASSLDQMNTEAFF. CDR3 in DNA: TGTGCCAGCAGCTTGGATCAGATGAACACTGAAGCTTTCTTT.

The chain has TRBV4-3 and TRBJ2-7; 7 bases match TRBD1. This CDR3 contains 13 residues. Germline assignment: CDR1 LGHNA and CDR2 YSLEER. Trimming removed 4 bases from V and 4 bases from J; junction bases left unmatched: 4. In DNA, the CDR3 is TGCGCCAGCAGCCCACGGACAGGTTACGAGCAGTACTTC. Residues: CASSPRTGYEQYF.

The chain combines TRBV5-1 with TRBJ2-1, with 12 bases aligning to TRBD2. The CDR3 runs to 16 residues. The germline CDR1 and CDR2 sequences are SGHRS and YFSETQ. The J segment lost 9 bases and the V segment lost 2 bases, leaving 9 bases of the junction unmatched. CDR3 residues: CASSFRTSGTGGEQFF. The CDR3 nucleotides read TGCGCCAGCAGCTTCCGGACTAGCGGGACGGGAGGTGAGCAGTTCTTC.